The present T cell receptor (beta chain) was sequenced within a study of cytomegalovirus exposure and HLA in healthy donors. Overall study results and limits: Looking again later, the authors saw that most CMV-associated TCR beta chains seemed HLA-restricted. Later work associated more than 15,000 TCR beta sequences with HLA alleles at 0.05 false discovery rate.

PCR used 60 Vbeta primers and 13 Jbeta primers. Profiled with immunoSEQ multiplex PCR; TCRdb holds only in-frame clones, not every one. The repertoire consists of around 140,000 clones, with 8.9% occurring once and the leading ten covering roughly 6.4%. This clone has a handful of counts. Its antigen is undetermined. Trimming at V came to 1 base and at J to 4 bases, leaving 6 bases not matched to a gene. In germline, CDR1 is SGHDT, CDR2 YYEEEE. This CDR3 has 15 residues. J is TRBJ1-2 and V is TRBV5-6, with 8 bases that match TRBD1. This TCR came from a middle-aged woman in good health and CMV-seropositive. Sequenced material: PBMCs. The CDR3 sequence is CASSLQTGTGYGYTF. CDR3 coding DNA: TGTGCCAGCAGCTTGCAAACCGGGACAGGCTATGGCTACACCTTC.